This T cell receptor (beta chain) was retrieved from a study of T cells after yellow fever vaccination. This clonotype was recorded a few times. This CDR3 contains 16 residues. The V end lost 4 bases, the J end lost 0 bases, and 15 bases lay between the germline ends. Germline V gene data show CDR1 as SGHDT and CDR2 as YYEEEE. TCRdb reprocessed the 5' RACE reads with MiXCR, giving one entry per CDR3 protein. The data hold roughly 60,000 distinct CDR3 sequences, with roughly 6.9% observed a single time. The sequencing used CD8+ T cells sorted from PBMCs, collected on the day of the first yellow fever vaccination. The chain joins TRBV5-6 to TRBJ2-3; a weak D match, TRBD1 (5 bases). This TCR was sampled from a man aged 18 to 29 who received the YFV17D yellow fever vaccine. CDR3 protein: CASSQGVRRSTDTQYF. CDR3 nucleotide sequence: TGTGCCAGCAGCCAGGGCGTCAGGCGAAGCACAGATACGCAGTATTTT. Together with reference TRBV5-6 and TRBJ2-3, the CDR3 gives the full variable domain: DAGVTQSPTHLIKTRGQQVTLRCSPKSGHDTVSWYQQALGQGPQFIFQYYEEEERQRGNFPDRFSGHQFPNYSSELNVNALLLGDSALYLCASSQGVRRSTDTQYFGPGTRLTVL.